This T cell receptor beta chain was captured in a study of T-cell reconstitution after alpha-beta-depleted transplantation in children. This clonotype was seen repeatedly, ten times or more. The TCRbeta library was prepared with unique molecular identifiers. TCRdb called the PCR reads again in MiXCR, with one record for every CDR3 protein. The repertoire holds around 200,000 distinct CDR3 sequences, with around 6.8% as singletons. Per germline, CDR1 SGDLS and CDR2 YYNGEE. V lost 5 bases and J 8 bases, leaving 8 bases between the germline ends. This CDR3 spans 12 amino acids. V and J are TRBV9 and TRBJ1-6; no reliable D call. The source was PBMCs from the stem cell graft donor, collected from the stem cell graft. This sequence originates from a human donor who donated a stem cell graft to a child with Wiskott-Aldrich syndrome. CDR3 in amino acids: CASRNEHSPLHF. The CDR3 region has the DNA TGTGCCAGCAGGAATGAGCATTCACCCCTCCACTTT.